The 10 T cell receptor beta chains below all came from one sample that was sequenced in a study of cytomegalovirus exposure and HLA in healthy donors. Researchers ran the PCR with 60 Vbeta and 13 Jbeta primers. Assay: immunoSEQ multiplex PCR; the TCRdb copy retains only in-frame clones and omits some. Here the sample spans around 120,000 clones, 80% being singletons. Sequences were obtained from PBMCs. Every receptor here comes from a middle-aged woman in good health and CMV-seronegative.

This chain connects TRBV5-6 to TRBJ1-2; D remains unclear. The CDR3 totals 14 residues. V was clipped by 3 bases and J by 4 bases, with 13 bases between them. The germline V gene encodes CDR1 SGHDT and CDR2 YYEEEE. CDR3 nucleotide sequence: TGTGCCAGCAGCTCGTTCGGTGAGGTCTATGGCTACACCTTC. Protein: CASSSFGEVYGYTF.

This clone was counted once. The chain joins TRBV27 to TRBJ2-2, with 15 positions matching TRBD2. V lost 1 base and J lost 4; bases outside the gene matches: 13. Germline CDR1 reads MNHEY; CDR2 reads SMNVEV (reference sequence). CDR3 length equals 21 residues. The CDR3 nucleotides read TGTGCCAGCAGTTTATTCGGACTAGCGGGAGGGCCCTTACATAGCACCGGGGAGCTGTTTTTT. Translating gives CASSLFGLAGGPLHSTGELFF.

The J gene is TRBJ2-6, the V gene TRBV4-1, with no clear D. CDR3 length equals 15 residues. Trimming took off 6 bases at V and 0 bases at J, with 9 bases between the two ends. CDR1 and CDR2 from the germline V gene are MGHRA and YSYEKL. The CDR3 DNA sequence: TGCGCCAGCAGGGTCCAGGACTCTGGGGCCAACGTCCTGACTTTC. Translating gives CASRVQDSGANVLTF.

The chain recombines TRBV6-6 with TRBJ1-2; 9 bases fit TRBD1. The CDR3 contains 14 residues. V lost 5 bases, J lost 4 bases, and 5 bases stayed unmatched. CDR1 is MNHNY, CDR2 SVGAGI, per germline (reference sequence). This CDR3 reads CASSPGQGGYGYTF. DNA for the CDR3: TGTGCCAGCAGTCCGGGACAGGGTGGCTATGGCTACACCTTC.

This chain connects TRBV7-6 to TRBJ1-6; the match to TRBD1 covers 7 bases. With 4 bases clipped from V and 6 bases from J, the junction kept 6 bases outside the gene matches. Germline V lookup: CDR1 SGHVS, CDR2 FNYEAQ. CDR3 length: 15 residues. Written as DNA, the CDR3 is TGTGCCAGCAGCTCCCACGGGGACAGTAATTCACCCCTCCACTTT. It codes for CASSSHGDSNSPLHF.

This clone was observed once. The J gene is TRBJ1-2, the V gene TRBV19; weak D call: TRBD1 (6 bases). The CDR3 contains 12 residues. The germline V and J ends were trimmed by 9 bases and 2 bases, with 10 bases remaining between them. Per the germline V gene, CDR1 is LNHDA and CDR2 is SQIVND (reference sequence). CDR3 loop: CASRTENYGYTF. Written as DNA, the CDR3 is TGTGCCAGCAGGACAGAAAACTATGGCTACACCTTC. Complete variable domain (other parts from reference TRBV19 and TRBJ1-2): DGGITQSPKYLFRKEGQNVTLSCEQNLNHDAMYWYRQDPGQGLRLIYYSQIVNDFQKGDIAEGYSVSREKKESFPLTVTSAQKNPTAFYLCASRTENYGYTFGSGTRLTVV.

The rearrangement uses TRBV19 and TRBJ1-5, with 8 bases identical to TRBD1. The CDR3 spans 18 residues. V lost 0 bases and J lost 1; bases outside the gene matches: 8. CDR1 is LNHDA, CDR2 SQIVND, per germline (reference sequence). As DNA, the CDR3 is TGTGCCAGTAGTATAGATGCCCCGGACAGGGCGAGCAATCAGCCCCAGCATTTT. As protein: CASSIDAPDRASNQPQHF.

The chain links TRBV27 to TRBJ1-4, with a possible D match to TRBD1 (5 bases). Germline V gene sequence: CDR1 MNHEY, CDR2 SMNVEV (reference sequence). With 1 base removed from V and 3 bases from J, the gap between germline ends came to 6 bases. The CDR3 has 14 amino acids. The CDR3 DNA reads TGTGCCAGCAGTTTATGGGGCTCTAATGAAAAACTGTTTTTT. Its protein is CASSLWGSNEKLFF.

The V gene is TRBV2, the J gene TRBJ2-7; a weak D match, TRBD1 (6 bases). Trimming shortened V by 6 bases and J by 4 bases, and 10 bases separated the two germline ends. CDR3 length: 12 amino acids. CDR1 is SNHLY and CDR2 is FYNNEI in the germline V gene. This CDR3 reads CASSDRIYEQYF. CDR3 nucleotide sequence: TGTGCCAGCAGCGACAGGATTTACGAGCAGTACTTC.

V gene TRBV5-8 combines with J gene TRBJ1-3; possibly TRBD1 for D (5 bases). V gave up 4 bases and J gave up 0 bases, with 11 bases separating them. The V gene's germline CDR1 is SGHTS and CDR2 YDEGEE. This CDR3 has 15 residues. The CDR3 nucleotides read TGTGCCAGCAGCGGCGGACAAAGCTCTGGAAACACCATATATTTT. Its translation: CASSGGQSSGNTIYF.